The clone carrying this TCR beta chain was found a few times. Its cognate antigen is unknown. TCRdb re-derived calls from the 5' RACE reads in MiXCR, one entry per CDR3 protein. Of approximately 510,000 distinct CDR3 sequences in the sample, 20% to 25% were seen once. The data originate from a study of T cells after yellow fever vaccination. Study findings and constraints: Of the clonotypes, a small share occurred in both CD4 and CD8 compartments.

The specimen comprised PBMCs, sampled 21 days after the first yellow fever vaccination. The source is a man between 18 and 29 years old who received the YFV17D yellow fever vaccine.

The CDR3 sequence is CASSSLRGTDTQYF. DNA for the CDR3: TGTGCCAGCAGCAGCTTAAGGGGGACAGATACGCAGTATTTT. This chain connects TRBV6-1 to TRBJ2-3, with a possible D match to TRBD1 (6 bases). Germline loops: CDR1 MNHNS, CDR2 SASEGT. V lost 6 bases to trimming and J lost 3 bases, with 13 bases between them. The CDR3 covers 14 residues.